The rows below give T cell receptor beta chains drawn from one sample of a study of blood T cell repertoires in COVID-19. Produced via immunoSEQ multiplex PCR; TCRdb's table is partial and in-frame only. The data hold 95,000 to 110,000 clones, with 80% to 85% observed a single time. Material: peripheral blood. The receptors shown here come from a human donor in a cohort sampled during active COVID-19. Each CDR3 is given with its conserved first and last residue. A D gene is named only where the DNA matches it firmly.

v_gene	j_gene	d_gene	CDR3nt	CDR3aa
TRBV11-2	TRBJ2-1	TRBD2	TGTGCCAGCAACTCCTTAGCGGGGTTGGGAAATGAGCAGTTCTTC	CASNSLAGLGNEQFF
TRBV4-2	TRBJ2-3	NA	TGTGCCAGCAGCCAAGATAGACAGGCCTGGGATACGCAGTATTTT	CASSQDRQAWDTQYF
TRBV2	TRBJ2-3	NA	TGTGCCAGCAGTAGGGACTCGACCTTCACAGATACGCAGTATTTT	CASSRDSTFTDTQYF
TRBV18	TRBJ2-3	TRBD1	TGTGCCAGCTCACCGCAGGGGGCAACGGATACGCAGTATTTT	CASSPQGATDTQYF
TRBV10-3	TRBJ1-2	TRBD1	TGTGCCATCAGCAGGACCGGGACAGCCTATGGCTACACCTTC	CAISRTGTAYGYTF
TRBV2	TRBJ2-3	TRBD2	TGTGCCAGCAGCGAAAGGACTAGCGGGACAGATACGCAGTATTTT	CASSERTSGTDTQYF
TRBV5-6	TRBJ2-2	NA	TGTGCCAGCAGCCGGCGGTCCGGGGAGCTGTTTTTT	CASSRRSGELFF
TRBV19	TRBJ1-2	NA	TGTGCCACCAACAGGGTTAACTATGGCTACACCTTC	CATNRVNYGYTF
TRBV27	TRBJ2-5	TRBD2	TGTGCCAGCAGCCGGACTAGGCTCCTGGGGGGGGAGACCCAGTACTTC	CASSRTRLLGGETQYF
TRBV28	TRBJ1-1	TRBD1	TGTGCCAGCAGTTCGAGGGACAGGTGGTACACTGAAGCTTTCTTT	CASSSRDRWYTEAFF
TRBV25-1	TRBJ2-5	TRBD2	TGTGCCAGCAGTGAATATGGGACTATTGAGACCCAGTACTTC	CASSEYGTIETQYF
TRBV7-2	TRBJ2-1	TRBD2	TGTGCCAGCAGCGACCGGACTAGCGGCGTGCACAATGAGCAGTTCTTC	CASSDRTSGVHNEQFF
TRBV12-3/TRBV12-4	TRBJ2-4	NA	TGTGCCAGCAGTTTGGGAGTAGGGCCCCAGTACTTC	CASSLGVGPQYF